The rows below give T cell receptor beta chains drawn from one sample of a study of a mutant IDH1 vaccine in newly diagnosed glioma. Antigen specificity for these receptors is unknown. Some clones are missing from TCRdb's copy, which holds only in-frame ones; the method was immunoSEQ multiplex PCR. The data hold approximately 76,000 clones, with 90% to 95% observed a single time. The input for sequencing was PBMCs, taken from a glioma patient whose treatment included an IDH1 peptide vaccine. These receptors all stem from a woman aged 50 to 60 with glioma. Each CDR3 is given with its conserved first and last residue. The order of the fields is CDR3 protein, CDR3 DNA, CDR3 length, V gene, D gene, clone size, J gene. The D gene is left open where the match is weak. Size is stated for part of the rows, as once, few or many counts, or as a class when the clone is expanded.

CDR3aa: CASSPPSRGNEQFF
CDR3nt: TGTGCCAGCTCACCACCGTCCAGGGGCAATGAGCAGTTCTTC
len: 14
v_gene: TRBV18
d_gene: -
abundance: -
j_gene: TRBJ2-1

CDR3aa: CASRRGEGNNEQFF
CDR3nt: TGTGCCAGCAGGCGGGGGGAAGGGAACAATGAGCAGTTCTTC
len: 14
v_gene: TRBV7-9
d_gene: TRBD2
abundance: -
j_gene: TRBJ2-1

CDR3aa: CASSPSGGLYEQYF
CDR3nt: TGTGCCAGCAGCCCTAGCGGGGGACTTTACGAGCAGTACTTC
len: 14
v_gene: TRBV7-9
d_gene: TRBD2
abundance: -
j_gene: TRBJ2-7

CDR3aa: CASSPGTVLSYEQYF
CDR3nt: TGTGCCAGCAGCCCCGGGACGGTGCTCTCCTACGAGCAGTACTTC
len: 15
v_gene: TRBV7-9
d_gene: -
abundance: -
j_gene: TRBJ2-7

CDR3aa: CASSSGLAGVLDTQYF
CDR3nt: TGCGCCAGCAGCTCGGGACTAGCGGGAGTTCTAGATACGCAGTATTTT
len: 16
v_gene: TRBV5-1
d_gene: TRBD2
abundance: -
j_gene: TRBJ2-3

CDR3aa: CASSAVGQASNYGYTF
CDR3nt: TGTGCCAGCAGCGCGGTTGGACAGGCCTCTAACTATGGCTACACCTTC
len: 16
v_gene: TRBV9
d_gene: TRBD1
abundance: once
j_gene: TRBJ1-2

CDR3aa: CASSPGLAVARGTQYF
CDR3nt: TGTGCCAGCAGCCCGGGACTAGCGGTAGCCCGGGGGACCCAGTACTTC
len: 16
v_gene: TRBV4-2
d_gene: TRBD2
abundance: -
j_gene: TRBJ2-5

CDR3aa: CASSLAGGPYEQFF
CDR3nt: TGTGCCAGCAGTTTAGCGGGAGGGCCCTATGAGCAGTTCTTC
len: 14
v_gene: TRBV27
d_gene: TRBD2
abundance: -
j_gene: TRBJ2-1

CDR3aa: CSVNTRDRGLYGYTF
CDR3nt: TGCAGCGTAAATACCCGGGACAGGGGCCTCTATGGCTACACCTTC
len: 15
v_gene: TRBV29-1
d_gene: TRBD1
abundance: once
j_gene: TRBJ1-2

CDR3aa: CASRTALNTEAFF
CDR3nt: TGTGCCAGCCGGACCGCACTGAACACTGAAGCTTTCTTT
len: 13
v_gene: TRBV2
d_gene: -
abundance: -
j_gene: TRBJ1-1

CDR3aa: CVSGSRLYNEQFF
CDR3nt: TGTGTCAGCGGGAGCCGCCTATACAATGAGCAGTTCTTC
len: 13
v_gene: TRBV6-6
d_gene: TRBD2
abundance: -
j_gene: TRBJ2-1

CDR3aa: CASSSRLAGGLSETQYF
CDR3nt: TGTGCCAGCAGCTCCCGACTAGCGGGAGGTCTCTCAGAGACCCAGTACTTC
len: 17
v_gene: TRBV5-4
d_gene: TRBD2
abundance: -
j_gene: TRBJ2-5

CDR3aa: CASSNTNSYEQYF
CDR3nt: TGTGCCAGTAGTAATACTAATTCCTACGAGCAGTACTTC
len: 13
v_gene: TRBV19
d_gene: -
abundance: -
j_gene: TRBJ2-7

CDR3aa: CASSDGSGSYNEQFF
CDR3nt: TGTGCCAGCAGCGACGGGAGCGGGTCCTACAATGAGCAGTTCTTC
len: 15
v_gene: TRBV9
d_gene: -
abundance: -
j_gene: TRBJ2-1

CDR3aa: CASSGPQGAENSPLHF
CDR3nt: TGTGCCAGCAGTGGACCTCAGGGGGCGGAGAATTCACCCCTCCACTTT
len: 16
v_gene: TRBV6-4
d_gene: TRBD1
abundance: -
j_gene: TRBJ1-6

CDR3aa: CASSLTPVPGTGELFF
CDR3nt: TGTGCCAGCAGCTTAACCCCGGTACCAGGCACCGGGGAGCTGTTTTTT
len: 16
v_gene: TRBV7-3
d_gene: -
abundance: -
j_gene: TRBJ2-2

CDR3aa: CASSTDSGAFF
CDR3nt: TGTGCCAGCAGTACTGACTCAGGGGCTTTCTTT
len: 11
v_gene: TRBV28
d_gene: -
abundance: few
j_gene: TRBJ1-1

CDR3aa: CASSVTGGYEQYF
CDR3nt: TGTGCCAGCAGCGTCACAGGAGGGTACGAGCAGTACTTC
len: 13
v_gene: TRBV7-3
d_gene: -
abundance: -
j_gene: TRBJ2-7

CDR3aa: CASSSSQGKGQFF
CDR3nt: TGTGCCAGCAGCAGCTCGCAGGGTAAGGGGCAGTTCTTC
len: 13
v_gene: TRBV5-4
d_gene: -
abundance: -
j_gene: TRBJ2-1

CDR3aa: CATRTGGQETQYF
CDR3nt: TGTGCCACCCGGACAGGCGGCCAAGAGACCCAGTACTTC
len: 13
v_gene: TRBV6-6
d_gene: TRBD1
abundance: -
j_gene: TRBJ2-5

CDR3aa: CASSRAASGTYTDTQYF
CDR3nt: TGTGCCAGCAGCCGGGCGGCTAGCGGGACCTACACAGATACGCAGTATTTT
len: 17
v_gene: TRBV5-6
d_gene: TRBD2
abundance: -
j_gene: TRBJ2-3

CDR3aa: CASSSGHWNTEAFF
CDR3nt: TGTGCCAGCAGCTCCGGACACTGGAACACTGAAGCTTTCTTT
len: 14
v_gene: TRBV5-4
d_gene: -
abundance: -
j_gene: TRBJ1-1

CDR3aa: CASRSLRQTQYF
CDR3nt: TGCGCCAGCAGATCCCTGAGGCAGACCCAGTACTTC
len: 12
v_gene: TRBV10-2
d_gene: -
abundance: -
j_gene: TRBJ2-5

CDR3aa: CASSLSYTDTQYF
CDR3nt: TGTGCCAGCAGCTTAAGTTACACAGATACGCAGTATTTT
len: 13
v_gene: TRBV13
d_gene: -
abundance: few
j_gene: TRBJ2-3

CDR3aa: CASSSTGQIGAEAFF
CDR3nt: TGTGCCAGCAGCTCTACTGGGCAAATAGGGGCTGAAGCTTTCTTT
len: 15
v_gene: TRBV7-3
d_gene: -
abundance: -
j_gene: TRBJ1-1

CDR3aa: CASSDRGRPYEQYF
CDR3nt: TGTGCCAGCAGTGACAGGGGGCGCCCCTACGAGCAGTACTTC
len: 14
v_gene: TRBV6-1
d_gene: TRBD1
abundance: -
j_gene: TRBJ2-7

CDR3aa: CASSRRAEGSTEAFF
CDR3nt: TGTGCCAGCTCACGGCGGGCTGAGGGGAGCACTGAAGCTTTCTTT
len: 15
v_gene: TRBV18
d_gene: -
abundance: once
j_gene: TRBJ1-1

CDR3aa: CASGKVSGANVLTF
CDR3nt: TGTGCCAGCGGGAAGGTCTCTGGGGCCAACGTCCTGACTTTC
len: 14
v_gene: TRBV6-5
d_gene: -
abundance: few
j_gene: TRBJ2-6

CDR3aa: CASSLGQGDIAFF
CDR3nt: TGCGCCAGCAGCTTGGGACAAGGGGACATAGCTTTCTTT
len: 13
v_gene: TRBV5-1
d_gene: -
abundance: -
j_gene: TRBJ1-1

CDR3aa: CASSLSRGGPLGTQYF
CDR3nt: TGTGCCAGCAGTTTATCGAGAGGAGGTCCCTTGGGGACCCAGTACTTC
len: 16
v_gene: TRBV27
d_gene: -
abundance: -
j_gene: TRBJ2-5

CDR3aa: CASNTPPLGNTEAFF
CDR3nt: TGTGCCAGCAACACACCCCCCCTGGGGAACACTGAAGCTTTCTTT
len: 15
v_gene: TRBV28
d_gene: -
abundance: -
j_gene: TRBJ1-1

CDR3aa: CASSFGGQNYGYTF
CDR3nt: TGTGCCAGCAGTTTCGGGGGACAGAACTATGGCTACACCTTC
len: 14
v_gene: TRBV28
d_gene: TRBD1
abundance: -
j_gene: TRBJ1-2

CDR3aa: CASSLVQGNNSPLHF
CDR3nt: TGTGCCAGCAGCTTGGTGCAGGGAAATAATTCACCCCTCCACTTT
len: 15
v_gene: TRBV5-5
d_gene: -
abundance: -
j_gene: TRBJ1-6

CDR3aa: CASTGGASPLHF
CDR3nt: TGTGCCAGTACTGGGGGAGCTTCACCCCTCCACTTT
len: 12
v_gene: TRBV19
d_gene: -
abundance: -
j_gene: TRBJ1-6